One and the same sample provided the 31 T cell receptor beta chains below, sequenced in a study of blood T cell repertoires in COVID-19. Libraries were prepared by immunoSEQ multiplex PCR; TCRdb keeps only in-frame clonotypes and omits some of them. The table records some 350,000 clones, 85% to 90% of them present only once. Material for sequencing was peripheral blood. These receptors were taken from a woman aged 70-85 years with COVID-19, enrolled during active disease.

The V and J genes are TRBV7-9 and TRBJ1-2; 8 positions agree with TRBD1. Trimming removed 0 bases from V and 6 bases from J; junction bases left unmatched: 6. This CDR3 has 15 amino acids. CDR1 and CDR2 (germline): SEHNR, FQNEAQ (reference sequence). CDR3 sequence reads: CASSLAPGTGNGYTF. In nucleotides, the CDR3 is TGTGCCAGCAGCTTAGCACCAGGGACAGGCAATGGCTACACCTTC. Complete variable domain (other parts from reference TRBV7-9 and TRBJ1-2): DTGVSQNPRHKITKRGQNVTFRCDPISEHNRLYWYRQTLGQGPEFLTYFQNEAQLEKSRLLSDRFSAERPKGSFSTLEIQRTEQGDSAMYLCASSLAPGTGNGYTFGSGTRLTVV.

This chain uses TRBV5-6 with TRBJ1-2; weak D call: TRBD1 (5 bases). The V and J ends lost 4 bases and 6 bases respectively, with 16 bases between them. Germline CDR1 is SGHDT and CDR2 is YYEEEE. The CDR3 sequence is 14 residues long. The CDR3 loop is CASSLPGEKNGYTF. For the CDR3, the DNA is TGTGCCAGCAGCCTACCGGGGGAGAAGAATGGCTACACCTTC.

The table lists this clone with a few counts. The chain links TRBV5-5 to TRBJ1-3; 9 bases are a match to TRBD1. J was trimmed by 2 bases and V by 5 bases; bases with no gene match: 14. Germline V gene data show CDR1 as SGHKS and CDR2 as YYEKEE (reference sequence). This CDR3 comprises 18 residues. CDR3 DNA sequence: TGTGCCAGCAGACCGGACAGGGGCAAAGGGACTGCTGGAAACACCATATATTTT. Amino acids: CASRPDRGKGTAGNTIYF.

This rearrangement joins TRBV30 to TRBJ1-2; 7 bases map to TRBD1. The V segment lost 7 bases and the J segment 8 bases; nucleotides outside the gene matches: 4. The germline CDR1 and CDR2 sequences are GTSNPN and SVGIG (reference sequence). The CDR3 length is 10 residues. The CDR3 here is CASKGAGYTF. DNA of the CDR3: TGTGCCTCTAAGGGGGCGGGCTACACCTTC.

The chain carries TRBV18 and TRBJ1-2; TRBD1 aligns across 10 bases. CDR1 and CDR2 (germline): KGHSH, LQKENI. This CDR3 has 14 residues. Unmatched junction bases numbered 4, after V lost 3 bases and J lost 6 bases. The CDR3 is CASSPWGQGNGYTF. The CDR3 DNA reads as TGTGCCAGCTCACCGTGGGGACAGGGGAATGGCTACACCTTC.

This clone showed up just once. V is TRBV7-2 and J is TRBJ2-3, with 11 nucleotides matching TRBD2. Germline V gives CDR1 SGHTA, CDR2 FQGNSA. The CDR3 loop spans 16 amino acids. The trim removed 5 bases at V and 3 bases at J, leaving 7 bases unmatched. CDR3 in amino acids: CASSVAGTSGTDTQYF. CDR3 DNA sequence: TGTGCCAGCAGCGTCGCCGGGACTAGCGGTACAGATACGCAGTATTTT.

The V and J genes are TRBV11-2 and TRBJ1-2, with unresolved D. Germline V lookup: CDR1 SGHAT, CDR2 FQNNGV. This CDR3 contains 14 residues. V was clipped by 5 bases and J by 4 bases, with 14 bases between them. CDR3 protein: CASSPSSDFYGYTF. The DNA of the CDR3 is TGTGCCAGCAGCCCCTCATCGGACTTCTATGGCTACACCTTC.

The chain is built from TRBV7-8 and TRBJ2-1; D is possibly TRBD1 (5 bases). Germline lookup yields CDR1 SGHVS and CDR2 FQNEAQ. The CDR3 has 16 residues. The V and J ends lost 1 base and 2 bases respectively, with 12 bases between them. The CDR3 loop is CASSLGQGPPYNEQFF. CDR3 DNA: TGTGCCAGCAGCTTAGGCCAGGGCCCACCCTACAATGAGCAGTTCTTC.

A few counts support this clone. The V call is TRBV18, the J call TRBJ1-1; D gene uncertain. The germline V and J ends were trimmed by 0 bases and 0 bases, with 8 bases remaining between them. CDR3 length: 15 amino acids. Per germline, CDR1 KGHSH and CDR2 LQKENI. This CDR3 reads CASSPPETMNTEAFF. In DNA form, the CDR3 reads TGTGCCAGCTCACCACCGGAGACCATGAACACTGAAGCTTTCTTT.

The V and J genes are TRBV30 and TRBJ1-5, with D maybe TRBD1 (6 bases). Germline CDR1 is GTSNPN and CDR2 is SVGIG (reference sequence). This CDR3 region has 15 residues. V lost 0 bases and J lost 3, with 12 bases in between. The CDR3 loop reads CAWSVSGQLNQPQHF. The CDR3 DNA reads TGTGCCTGGAGTGTCAGTGGACAGCTCAATCAGCCCCAGCATTTT.

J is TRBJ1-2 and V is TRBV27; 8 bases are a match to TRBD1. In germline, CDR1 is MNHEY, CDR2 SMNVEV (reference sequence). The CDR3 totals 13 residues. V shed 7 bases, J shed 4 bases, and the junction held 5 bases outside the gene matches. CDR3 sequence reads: CASKPGTGYGYTF. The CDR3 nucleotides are TGTGCCAGCAAACCCGGGACAGGCTATGGCTACACCTTC.

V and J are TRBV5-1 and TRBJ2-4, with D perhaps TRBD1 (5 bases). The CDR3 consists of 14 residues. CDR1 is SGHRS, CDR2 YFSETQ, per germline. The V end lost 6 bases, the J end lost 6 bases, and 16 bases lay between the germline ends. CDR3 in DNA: TGCGCCAGCAACCAGGACACGGAACCAAACATTCAGTACTTC. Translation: CASNQDTEPNIQYF.

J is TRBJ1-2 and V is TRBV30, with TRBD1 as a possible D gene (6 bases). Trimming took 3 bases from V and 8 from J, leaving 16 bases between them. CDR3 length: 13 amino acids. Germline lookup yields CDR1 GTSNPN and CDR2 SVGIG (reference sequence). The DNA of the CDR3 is TGTGCCTGGAGCAACCAGGGGTGGCGGGGCTACACCTTC. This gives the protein CAWSNQGWRGYTF.

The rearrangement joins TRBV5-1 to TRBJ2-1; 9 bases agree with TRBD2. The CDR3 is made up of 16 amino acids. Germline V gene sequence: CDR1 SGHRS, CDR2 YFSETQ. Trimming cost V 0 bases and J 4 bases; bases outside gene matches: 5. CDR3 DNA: TGCGCCAGCAGCTTGGTATCCCTAGCGGGGTACAATGAGCAGTTCTTC. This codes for CASSLVSLAGYNEQFF. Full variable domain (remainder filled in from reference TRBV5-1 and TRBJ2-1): KAGVTQTPRYLIKTRGQQVTLSCSPISGHRSVSWYQQTPGQGLQFLFEYFSETQRNKGNFPGRFSGRQFSNSRSEMNVSTLELGDSALYLCASSLVSLAGYNEQFFGPGTRLTVL.

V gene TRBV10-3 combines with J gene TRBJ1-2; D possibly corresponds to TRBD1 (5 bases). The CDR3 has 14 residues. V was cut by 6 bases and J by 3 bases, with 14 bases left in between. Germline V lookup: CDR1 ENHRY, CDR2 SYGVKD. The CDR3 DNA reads TGTGCCATCAGGCCTCGGGGAGGGGACTATGGCTACACCTTC. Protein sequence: CAIRPRGGDYGYTF.

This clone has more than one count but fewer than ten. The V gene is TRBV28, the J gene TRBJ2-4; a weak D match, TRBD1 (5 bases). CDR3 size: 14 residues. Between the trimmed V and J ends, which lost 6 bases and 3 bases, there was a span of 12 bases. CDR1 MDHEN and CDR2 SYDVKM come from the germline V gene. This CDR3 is CASSSQGIKNIQYF. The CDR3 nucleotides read TGTGCCAGCAGCTCCCAGGGAATCAAAAACATTCAGTACTTC.

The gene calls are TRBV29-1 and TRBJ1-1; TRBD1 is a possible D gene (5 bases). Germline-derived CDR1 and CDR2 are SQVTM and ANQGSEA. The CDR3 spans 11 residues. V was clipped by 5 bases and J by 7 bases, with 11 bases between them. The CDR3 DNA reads TGCAGCGTTAGGGGAAGAGTTGAAGCTTTCTTT. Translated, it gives CSVRGRVEAFF.

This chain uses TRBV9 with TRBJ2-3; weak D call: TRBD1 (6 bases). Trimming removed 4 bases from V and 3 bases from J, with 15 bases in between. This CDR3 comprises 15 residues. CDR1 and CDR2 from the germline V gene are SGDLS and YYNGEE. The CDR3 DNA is TGTGCCAGCAGCAAACAGGGTATAGGGACAGATACGCAGTATTTT. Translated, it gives CASSKQGIGTDTQYF.

The CDR3 coding sequence is TGTGCCAGCAGTCCGACTAGCGGGGGACCTGGGTTCTTC. This translates into CASSPTSGGPGFF. The chain couples TRBV27 to TRBJ2-1; 12 bases are shared with TRBD2. The CDR3 is 13 amino acids. Germline lookup yields CDR1 MNHEY and CDR2 SMNVEV (reference sequence). V gave up 5 bases and J gave up 15 bases; unmatched junction bases: 8.

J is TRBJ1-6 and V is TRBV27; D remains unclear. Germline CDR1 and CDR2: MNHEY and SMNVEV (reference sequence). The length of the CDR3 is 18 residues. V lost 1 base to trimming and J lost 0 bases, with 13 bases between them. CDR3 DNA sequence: TGTGCCAGCAGTTTATGGTCACCTACGAGCTCCTATAATTCACCCCTCCACTTT. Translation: CASSLWSPTSSYNSPLHF.

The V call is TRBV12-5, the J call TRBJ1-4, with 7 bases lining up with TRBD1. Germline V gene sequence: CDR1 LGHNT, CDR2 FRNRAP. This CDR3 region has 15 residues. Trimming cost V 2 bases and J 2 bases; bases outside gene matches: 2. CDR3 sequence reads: CASGLTGATNEKLFF. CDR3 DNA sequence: TGTGCTAGTGGTTTGACAGGGGCGACTAATGAAAAACTGTTTTTT.

The DNA of the CDR3 is TGCGCCAGCAGCTCACAGGGGATAAACACCGGGGAGCTGTTTTTT. Translating gives CASSSQGINTGELFF. This chain joins TRBV5-1 and TRBJ2-2, with 7 bases aligning to TRBD1. Germline V gene sequence: CDR1 SGHRS, CDR2 YFSETQ. The CDR3 is made up of 15 amino acids. The junction had 4 bases not matched to a gene; V was cut back by 3 bases and J by 2 bases.

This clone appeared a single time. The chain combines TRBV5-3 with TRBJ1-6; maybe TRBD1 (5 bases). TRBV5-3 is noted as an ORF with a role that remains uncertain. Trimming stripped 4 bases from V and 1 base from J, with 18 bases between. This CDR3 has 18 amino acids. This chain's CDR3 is CARSRKVPRGSYNSPLHF. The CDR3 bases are TGTGCCAGAAGCCGAAAAGTACCTAGGGGTTCCTATAATTCACCCCTCCACTTT.

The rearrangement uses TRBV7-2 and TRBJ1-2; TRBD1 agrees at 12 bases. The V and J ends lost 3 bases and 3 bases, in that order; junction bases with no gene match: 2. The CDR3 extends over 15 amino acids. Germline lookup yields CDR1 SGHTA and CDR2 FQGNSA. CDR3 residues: CASSFGTGGYYGYTF. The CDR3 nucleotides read TGTGCCAGCAGCTTTGGGACAGGGGGCTACTATGGCTACACCTTC.

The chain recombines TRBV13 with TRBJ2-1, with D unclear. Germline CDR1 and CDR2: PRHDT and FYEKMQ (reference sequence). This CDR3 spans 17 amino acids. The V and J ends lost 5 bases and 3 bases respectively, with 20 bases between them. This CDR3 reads CASSPTHRILHYNEQFF. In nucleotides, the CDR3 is TGTGCCAGCAGCCCCACCCACAGAATCTTACACTACAATGAGCAGTTCTTC.

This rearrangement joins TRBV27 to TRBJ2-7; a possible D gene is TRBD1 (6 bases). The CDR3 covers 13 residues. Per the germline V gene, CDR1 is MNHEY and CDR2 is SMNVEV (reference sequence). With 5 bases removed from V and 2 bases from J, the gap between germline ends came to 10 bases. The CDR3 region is CASSVDSPYEQYF. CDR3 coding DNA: TGTGCCAGCAGTGTGGACAGCCCCTACGAGCAGTACTTC.

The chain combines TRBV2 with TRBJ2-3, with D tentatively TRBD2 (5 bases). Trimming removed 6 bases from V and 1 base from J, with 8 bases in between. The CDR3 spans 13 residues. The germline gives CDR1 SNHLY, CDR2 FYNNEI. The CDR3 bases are TGTGCCAGCAGACTAGTAGGCACAGATACGCAGTATTTT. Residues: CASRLVGTDTQYF.

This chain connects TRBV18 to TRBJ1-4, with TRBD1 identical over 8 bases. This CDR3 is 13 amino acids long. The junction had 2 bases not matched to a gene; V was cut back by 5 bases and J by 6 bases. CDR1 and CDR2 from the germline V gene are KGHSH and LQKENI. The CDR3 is CASSLDRDEKLFF. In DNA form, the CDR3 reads TGTGCCAGCTCATTGGACAGGGATGAAAAACTGTTTTTT.

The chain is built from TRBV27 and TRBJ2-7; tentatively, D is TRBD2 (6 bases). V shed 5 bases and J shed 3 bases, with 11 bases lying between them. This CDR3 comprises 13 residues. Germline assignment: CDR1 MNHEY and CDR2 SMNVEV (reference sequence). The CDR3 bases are TGTGCCAGCAGTCTAACGGGGGACTACGAGCAGTACTTC. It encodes CASSLTGDYEQYF.

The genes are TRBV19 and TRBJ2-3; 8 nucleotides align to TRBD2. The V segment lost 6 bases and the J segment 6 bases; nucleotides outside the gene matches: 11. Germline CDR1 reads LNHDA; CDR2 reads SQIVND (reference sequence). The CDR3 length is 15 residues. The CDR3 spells CASSVVAGSWDTQYF. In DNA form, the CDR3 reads TGTGCCAGTAGCGTTGTAGCGGGGTCCTGGGATACGCAGTATTTT.

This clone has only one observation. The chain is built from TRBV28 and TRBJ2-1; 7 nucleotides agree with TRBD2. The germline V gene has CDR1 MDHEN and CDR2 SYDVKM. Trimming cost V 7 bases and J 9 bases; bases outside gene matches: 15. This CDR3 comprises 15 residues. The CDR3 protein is CASTKQGQSGGEQFF. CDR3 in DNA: TGTGCCAGCACGAAGCAGGGTCAATCGGGGGGTGAGCAGTTCTTC.